This TCR beta chain stems from a study of T-cell memory formation after mild COVID-19. Study-wide context: In these data, TCR clusters were largely donor specific.

A single record per CDR3 protein comes from TCRdb applying MiXCR to the 5' RACE reads. Among around 530,000 distinct CDR3 sequences, less than 25% were seen once, and the ten largest hold 8.4%. Overall study results and limits: CD4+ bias marked clones expanding day 15 to 37, unlike balanced contracting clones.

In this sample, this clonotype turned up a few times. Its antigen is still unknown. Sequenced: PBMCs or a T cell subset sorted from them (not recorded which). The source of this sequence is an adult woman who had mild COVID-19 (a few samples of this study predate the infection). Cell type and time point are not known.

The CDR3 nucleotides are TGTGCCAGCAGCTTAGTTCTCGGCTATGGCTACACCTTC. Its translation is CASSLVLGYGYTF. The chain is built from TRBV7-9 and TRBJ1-2; no clear D. The V gene's germline CDR1 is SEHNR and CDR2 FQNEAQ (reference sequence). V shed 1 base and J shed 4 bases, with 7 bases lying between them. The CDR3 is made up of 13 amino acids.